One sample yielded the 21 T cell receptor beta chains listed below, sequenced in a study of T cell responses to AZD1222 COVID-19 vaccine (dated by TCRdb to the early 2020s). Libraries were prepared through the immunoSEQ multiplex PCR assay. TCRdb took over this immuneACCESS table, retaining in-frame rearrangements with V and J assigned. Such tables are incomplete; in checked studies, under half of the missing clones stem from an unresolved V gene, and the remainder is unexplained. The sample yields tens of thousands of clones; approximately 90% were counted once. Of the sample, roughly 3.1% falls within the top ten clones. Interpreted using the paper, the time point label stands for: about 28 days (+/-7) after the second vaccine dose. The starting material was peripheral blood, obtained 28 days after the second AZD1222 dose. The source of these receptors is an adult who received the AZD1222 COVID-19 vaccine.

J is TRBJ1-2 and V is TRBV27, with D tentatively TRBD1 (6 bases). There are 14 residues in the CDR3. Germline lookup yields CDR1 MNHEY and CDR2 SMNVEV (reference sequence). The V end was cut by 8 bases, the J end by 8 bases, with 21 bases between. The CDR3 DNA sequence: TGTGCCAGCTCCGGAGGAGGGGGGGCGCGAGGCTACACCTTC. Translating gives CASSGGGGARGYTF.

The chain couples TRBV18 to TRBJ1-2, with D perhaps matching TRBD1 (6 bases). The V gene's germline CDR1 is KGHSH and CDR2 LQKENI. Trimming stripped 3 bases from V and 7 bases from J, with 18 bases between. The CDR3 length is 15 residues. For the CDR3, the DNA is TGTGCCAGCTCACCCCCGAGCAGGGGAGAGGTTGGCTACACCTTC. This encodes CASSPPSRGEVGYTF.

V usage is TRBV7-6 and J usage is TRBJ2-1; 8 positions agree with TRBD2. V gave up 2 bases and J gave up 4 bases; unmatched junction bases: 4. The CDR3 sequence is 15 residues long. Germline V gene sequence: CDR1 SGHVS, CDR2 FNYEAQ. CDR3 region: CASSLSAGDYNEQFF. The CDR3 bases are TGTGCCAGCAGCTTATCAGCGGGGGATTACAATGAGCAGTTCTTC.

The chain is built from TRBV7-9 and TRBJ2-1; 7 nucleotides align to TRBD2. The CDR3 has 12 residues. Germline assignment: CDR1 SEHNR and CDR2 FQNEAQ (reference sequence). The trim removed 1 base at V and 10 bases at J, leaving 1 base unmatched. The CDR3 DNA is TGTGCCAGCAGCTTAGGAGCGGGGGAGCAGTTCTTC. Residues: CASSLGAGEQFF. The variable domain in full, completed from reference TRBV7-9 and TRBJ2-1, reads DTGVSQNPRHKITKRGQNVTFRCDPISEHNRLYWYRQTLGQGPEFLTYFQNEAQLEKSRLLSDRFSAERPKGSFSTLEIQRTEQGDSAMYLCASSLGAGEQFFGPGTRLTVL.

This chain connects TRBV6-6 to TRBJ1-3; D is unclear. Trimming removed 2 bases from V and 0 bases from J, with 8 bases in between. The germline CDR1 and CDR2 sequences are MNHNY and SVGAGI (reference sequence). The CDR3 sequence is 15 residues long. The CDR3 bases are TGTGCCAGCAGTTACCCGATCAGCTCTGGAAACACCATATATTTT. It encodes CASSYPISSGNTIYF.

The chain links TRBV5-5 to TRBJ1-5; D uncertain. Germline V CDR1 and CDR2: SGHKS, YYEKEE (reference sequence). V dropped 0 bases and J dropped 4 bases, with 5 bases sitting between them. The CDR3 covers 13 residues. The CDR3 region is CASSLGRNQPQHF. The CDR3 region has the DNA TGTGCCAGCAGCTTGGGGCGTAATCAGCCCCAGCATTTT.

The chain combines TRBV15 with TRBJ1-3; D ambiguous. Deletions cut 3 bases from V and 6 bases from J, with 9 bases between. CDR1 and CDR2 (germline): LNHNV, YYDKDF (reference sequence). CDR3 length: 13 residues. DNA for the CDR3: TGTGCCACCAGCAGGACCCCTGAAAACACCATATATTTT. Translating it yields CATSRTPENTIYF. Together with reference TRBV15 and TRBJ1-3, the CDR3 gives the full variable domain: DAMVIQNPRYQVTQFGKPVTLSCSQTLNHNVMYWYQQKSSQAPKLLFHYYDKDFNNEADTPDNFQSRRPNTSFCFLDIRSPGLGDTAMYLCATSRTPENTIYFGEGSWLTVV.

The CDR3 DNA follows: TGTGCCAGCAGTGCCAAGACAGGGTGGGATGAAAAACTGTTTTTT. Translated, it gives CASSAKTGWDEKLFF. The chain employs TRBV2 and TRBJ1-4, with TRBD1 matching over 7 bases. The CDR3 is 15 residues long. Trimming removed 4 bases from V and 6 bases from J; junction bases left unmatched: 8. The germline gives CDR1 SNHLY, CDR2 FYNNEI.

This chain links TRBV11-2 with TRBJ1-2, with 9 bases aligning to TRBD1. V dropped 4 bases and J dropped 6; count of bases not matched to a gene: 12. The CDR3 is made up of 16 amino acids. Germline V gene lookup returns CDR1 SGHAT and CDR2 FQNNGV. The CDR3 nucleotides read TGTGCCAGCAGCTACCGGGACAGGGTTCTGGATAATGGCTACACCTTC. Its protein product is CASSYRDRVLDNGYTF.

CDR3 DNA sequence: TGTGCCAGTACCCCGGGAGGGTTGCCTGGGGCCAACGTCCTGACTTTC. Protein sequence: CASTPGGLPGANVLTF. The rearrangement links TRBV19 to TRBJ2-6, with 8 nucleotides matching TRBD2. V lost 7 bases to trimming and J lost 2 bases; unmatched junction nucleotides: 7. Germline values: CDR1 LNHDA, CDR2 SQIVND (reference sequence). CDR3 length: 16 amino acids.

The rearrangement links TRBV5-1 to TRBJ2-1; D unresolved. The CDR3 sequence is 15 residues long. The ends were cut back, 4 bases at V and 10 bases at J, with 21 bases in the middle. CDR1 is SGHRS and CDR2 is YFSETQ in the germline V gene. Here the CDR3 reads CASSPPKTRIDEQFF. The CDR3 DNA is TGCGCCAGCAGCCCTCCGAAGACTCGGATCGACGAGCAGTTCTTC.

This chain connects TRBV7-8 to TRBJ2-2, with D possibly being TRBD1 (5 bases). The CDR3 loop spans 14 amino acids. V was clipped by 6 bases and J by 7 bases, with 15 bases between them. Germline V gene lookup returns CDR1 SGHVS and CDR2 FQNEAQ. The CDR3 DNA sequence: TGTGCCAGCAGAATGACAGTCGCTGGCGGGGAGCTGTTTTTT. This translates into CASRMTVAGGELFF.

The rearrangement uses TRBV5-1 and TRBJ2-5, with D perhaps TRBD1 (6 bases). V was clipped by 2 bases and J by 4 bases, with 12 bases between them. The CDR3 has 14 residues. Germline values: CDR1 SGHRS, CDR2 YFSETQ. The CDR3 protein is CASSFDRLRETQYF. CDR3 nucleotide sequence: TGCGCCAGCAGCTTCGACAGGTTACGAGAGACCCAGTACTTC.

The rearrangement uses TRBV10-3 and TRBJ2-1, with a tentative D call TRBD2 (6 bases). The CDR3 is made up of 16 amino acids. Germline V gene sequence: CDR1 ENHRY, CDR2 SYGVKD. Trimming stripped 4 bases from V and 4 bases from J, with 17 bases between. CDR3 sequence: CAISGQTSGLYNEQFF. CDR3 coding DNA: TGTGCCATCAGTGGCCAGACCAGCGGGCTGTACAATGAGCAGTTCTTC.

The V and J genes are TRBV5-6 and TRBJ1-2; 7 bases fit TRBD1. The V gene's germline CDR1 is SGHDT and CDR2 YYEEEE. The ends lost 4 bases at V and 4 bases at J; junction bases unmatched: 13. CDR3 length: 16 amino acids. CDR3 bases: TGTGCCAGCAGCCGTGCGGTGACAGGGTCTTTCTATGGCTACACCTTC. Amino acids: CASSRAVTGSFYGYTF.

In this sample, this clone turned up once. The CDR3 protein is CASSGGQGAGGNTIYF. Here the CDR3 DNA reads TGTGCCAGCAGTGGGGGACAGGGGGCAGGTGGAAACACCATATATTTT. V usage is TRBV25-1 and J usage is TRBJ1-3; 12 bases are shared with TRBD1. Germline assignment: CDR1 MGHDK and CDR2 SYGVNS. The CDR3 totals 16 residues. The V gene end was trimmed by 4 bases and the J gene end by 3 bases; junction bases not matched to a gene: 4.

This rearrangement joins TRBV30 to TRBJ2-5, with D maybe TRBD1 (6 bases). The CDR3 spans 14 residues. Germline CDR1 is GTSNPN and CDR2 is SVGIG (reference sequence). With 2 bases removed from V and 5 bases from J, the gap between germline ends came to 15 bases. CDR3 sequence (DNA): TGTGCCTGGAGTCCCCAGGGAAGGGGGGAGACCCAGTACTTC. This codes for CAWSPQGRGETQYF.

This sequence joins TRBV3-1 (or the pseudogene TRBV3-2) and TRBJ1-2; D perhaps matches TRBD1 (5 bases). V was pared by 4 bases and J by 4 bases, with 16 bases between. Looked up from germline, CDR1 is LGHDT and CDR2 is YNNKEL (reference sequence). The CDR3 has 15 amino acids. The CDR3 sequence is CASSPRDGTLYGYTF. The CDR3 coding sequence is TGTGCCAGCAGCCCTCGGGACGGAACACTCTATGGCTACACCTTC.

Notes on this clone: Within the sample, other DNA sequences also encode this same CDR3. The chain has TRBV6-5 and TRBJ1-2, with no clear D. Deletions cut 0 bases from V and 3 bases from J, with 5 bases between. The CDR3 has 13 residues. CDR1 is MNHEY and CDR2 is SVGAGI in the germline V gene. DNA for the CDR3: TGTGCCAGCAGTTACTCACGAGACTATGGCTACACCTTC. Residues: CASSYSRDYGYTF.

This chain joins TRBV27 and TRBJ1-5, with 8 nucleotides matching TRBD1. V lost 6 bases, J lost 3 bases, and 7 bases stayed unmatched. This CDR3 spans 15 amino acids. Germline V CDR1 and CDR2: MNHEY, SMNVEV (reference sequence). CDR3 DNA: TGTGCCAGCAGCGTGGGACAGGCTAACAATCAGCCCCAGCATTTT. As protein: CASSVGQANNQPQHF.

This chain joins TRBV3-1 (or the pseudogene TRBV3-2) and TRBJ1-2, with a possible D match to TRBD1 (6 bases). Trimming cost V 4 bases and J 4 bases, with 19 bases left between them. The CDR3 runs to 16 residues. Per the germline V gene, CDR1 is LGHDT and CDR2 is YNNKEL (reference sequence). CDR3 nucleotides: TGTGCCAGCAGCCCTTACAATAACGACAGGATCTATGGCTACACCTTC. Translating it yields CASSPYNNDRIYGYTF.